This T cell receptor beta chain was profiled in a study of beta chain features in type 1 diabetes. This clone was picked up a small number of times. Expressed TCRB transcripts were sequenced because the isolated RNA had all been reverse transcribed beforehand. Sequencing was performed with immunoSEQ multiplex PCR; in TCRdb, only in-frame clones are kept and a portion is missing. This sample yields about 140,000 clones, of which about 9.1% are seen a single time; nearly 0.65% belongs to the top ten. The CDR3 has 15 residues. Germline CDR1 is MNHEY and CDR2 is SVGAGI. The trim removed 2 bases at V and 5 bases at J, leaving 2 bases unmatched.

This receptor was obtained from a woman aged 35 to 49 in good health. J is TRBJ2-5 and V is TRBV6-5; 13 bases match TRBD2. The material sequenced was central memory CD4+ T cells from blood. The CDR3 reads CASSYGLAGVETQYF. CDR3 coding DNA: TGTGCCAGCAGTTACGGACTAGCGGGGGTCGAGACCCAGTACTTC.